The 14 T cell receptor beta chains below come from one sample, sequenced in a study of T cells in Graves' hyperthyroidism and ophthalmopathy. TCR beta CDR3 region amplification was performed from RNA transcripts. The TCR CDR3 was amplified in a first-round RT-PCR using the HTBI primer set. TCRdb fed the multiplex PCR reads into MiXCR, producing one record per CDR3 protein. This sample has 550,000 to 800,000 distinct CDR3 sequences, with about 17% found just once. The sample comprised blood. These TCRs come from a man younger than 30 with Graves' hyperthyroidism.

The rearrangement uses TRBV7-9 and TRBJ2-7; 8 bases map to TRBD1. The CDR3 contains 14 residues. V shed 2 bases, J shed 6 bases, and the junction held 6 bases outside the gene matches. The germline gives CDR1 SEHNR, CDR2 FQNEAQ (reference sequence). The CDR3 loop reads CASSLPGQASEQYF. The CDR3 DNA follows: TGTGCCAGCAGCTTACCGGGACAGGCGAGCGAGCAGTACTTC.

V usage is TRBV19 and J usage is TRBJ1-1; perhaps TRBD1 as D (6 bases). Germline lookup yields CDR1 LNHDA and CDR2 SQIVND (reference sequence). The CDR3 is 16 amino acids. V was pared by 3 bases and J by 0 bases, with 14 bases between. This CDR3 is CASSMGGALMNTEAFF. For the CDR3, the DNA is TGTGCCAGTAGTATGGGGGGGGCATTGATGAACACTGAAGCTTTCTTT.

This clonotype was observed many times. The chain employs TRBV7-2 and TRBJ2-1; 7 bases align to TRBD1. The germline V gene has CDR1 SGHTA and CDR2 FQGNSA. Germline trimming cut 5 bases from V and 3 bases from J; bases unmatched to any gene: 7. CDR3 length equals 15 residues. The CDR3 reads CASSAPGTDYNEQFF. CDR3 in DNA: TGTGCCAGCAGCGCACCCGGGACAGACTACAATGAGCAGTTCTTC.

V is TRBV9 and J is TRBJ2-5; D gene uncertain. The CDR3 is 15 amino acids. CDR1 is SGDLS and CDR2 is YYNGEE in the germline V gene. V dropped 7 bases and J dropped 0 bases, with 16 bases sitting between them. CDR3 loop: CASGPDGAYQETQYF. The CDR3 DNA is TGTGCCAGCGGCCCAGATGGAGCATACCAAGAGACCCAGTACTTC.

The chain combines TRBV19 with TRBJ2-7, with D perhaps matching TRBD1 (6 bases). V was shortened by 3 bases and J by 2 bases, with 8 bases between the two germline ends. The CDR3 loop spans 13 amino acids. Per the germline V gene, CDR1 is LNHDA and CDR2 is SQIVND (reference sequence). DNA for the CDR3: TGTGCCAGTAGTATCCCAGGGGCCTACGAGCAGTACTTC. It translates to CASSIPGAYEQYF.

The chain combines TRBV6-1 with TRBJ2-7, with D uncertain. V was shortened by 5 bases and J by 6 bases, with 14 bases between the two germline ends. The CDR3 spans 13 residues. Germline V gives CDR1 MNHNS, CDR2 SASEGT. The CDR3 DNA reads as TGTGCCAGCAGTCTAATCGACAAAACCGAGCAGTACTTC. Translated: CASSLIDKTEQYF.

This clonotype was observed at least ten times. The CDR3 reads CSANSAAGEQFF. For the CDR3, the DNA is TGCAGTGCTAACTCGGCGGCGGGTGAGCAGTTCTTC. J is TRBJ2-1 and V is TRBV20-1; TRBD2 is a possible D gene (5 bases). The CDR3 extends over 12 amino acids. The V end was cut by 4 bases, the J end by 9 bases, with 13 bases between. Germline-derived CDR1 and CDR2 are DFQATT and SNEGSKA (reference sequence).

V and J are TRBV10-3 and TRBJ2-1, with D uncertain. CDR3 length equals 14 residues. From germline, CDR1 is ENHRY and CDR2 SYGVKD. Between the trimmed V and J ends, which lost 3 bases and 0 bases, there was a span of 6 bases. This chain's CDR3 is CAISEGRSYNEQFF. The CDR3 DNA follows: TGTGCCATCAGTGAAGGGCGCTCCTACAATGAGCAGTTCTTC.

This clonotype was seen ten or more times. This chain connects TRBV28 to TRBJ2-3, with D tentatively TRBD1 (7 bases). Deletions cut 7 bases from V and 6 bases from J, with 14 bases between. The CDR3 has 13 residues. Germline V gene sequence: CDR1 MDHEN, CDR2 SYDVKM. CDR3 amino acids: CASKWRGRDTQYF. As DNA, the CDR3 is TGTGCCAGCAAGTGGAGGGGGCGGGATACGCAGTATTTT.

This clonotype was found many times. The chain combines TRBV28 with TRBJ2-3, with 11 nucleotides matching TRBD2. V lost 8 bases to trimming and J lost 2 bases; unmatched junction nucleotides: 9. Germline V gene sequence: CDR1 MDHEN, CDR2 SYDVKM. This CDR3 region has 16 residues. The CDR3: CASLGASGRFTDTQYF. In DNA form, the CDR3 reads TGTGCCAGCTTGGGAGCTAGCGGGAGGTTCACAGATACGCAGTATTTT.

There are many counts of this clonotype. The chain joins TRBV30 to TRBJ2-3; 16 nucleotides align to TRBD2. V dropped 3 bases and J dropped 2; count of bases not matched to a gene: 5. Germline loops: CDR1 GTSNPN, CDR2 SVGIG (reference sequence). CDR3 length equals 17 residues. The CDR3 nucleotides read TGTGCCTGGAGAGGGACTAGCGGGAGGGAGTACACAGATACGCAGTATTTT. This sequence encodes CAWRGTSGREYTDTQYF. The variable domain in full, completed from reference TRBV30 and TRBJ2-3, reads SQTIHQWPATLVQPVGSPLSLECTVEGTSNPNLYWYRQAAGRGLQLLFYSVGIGQISSEVPQNLSASRPQDRQFILSSKKLLLSDSGFYLCAWRGTSGREYTDTQYFGPGTRLTVL.

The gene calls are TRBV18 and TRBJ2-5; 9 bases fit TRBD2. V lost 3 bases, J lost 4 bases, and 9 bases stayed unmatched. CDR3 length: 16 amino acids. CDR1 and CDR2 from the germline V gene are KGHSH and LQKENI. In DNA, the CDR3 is TGTGCCAGCTCACCGGCTAGCGGGAATCAGAGAGAGACCCAGTACTTC. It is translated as CASSPASGNQRETQYF.

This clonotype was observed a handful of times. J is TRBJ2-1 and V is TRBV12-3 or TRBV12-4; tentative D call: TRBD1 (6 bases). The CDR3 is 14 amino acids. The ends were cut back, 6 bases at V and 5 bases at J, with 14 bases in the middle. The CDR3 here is CASREQGRHNEQFF. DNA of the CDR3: TGTGCCAGCAGAGAACAGGGCCGCCACAATGAGCAGTTCTTC.

CDR3 in DNA: TGTGCCAGCAGTTTAAATCTAAGGACTAGATCCCCTTCCTACGAGCAGTACTTC. Encoded protein: CASSLNLRTRSPSYEQYF. The V and J genes are TRBV28 and TRBJ2-7; 7 bases map to TRBD2. Per germline, CDR1 MDHEN and CDR2 SYDVKM. The V gene end was trimmed by 2 bases and the J gene end by 1 base; junction bases not matched to a gene: 14. There are 18 residues in the CDR3.